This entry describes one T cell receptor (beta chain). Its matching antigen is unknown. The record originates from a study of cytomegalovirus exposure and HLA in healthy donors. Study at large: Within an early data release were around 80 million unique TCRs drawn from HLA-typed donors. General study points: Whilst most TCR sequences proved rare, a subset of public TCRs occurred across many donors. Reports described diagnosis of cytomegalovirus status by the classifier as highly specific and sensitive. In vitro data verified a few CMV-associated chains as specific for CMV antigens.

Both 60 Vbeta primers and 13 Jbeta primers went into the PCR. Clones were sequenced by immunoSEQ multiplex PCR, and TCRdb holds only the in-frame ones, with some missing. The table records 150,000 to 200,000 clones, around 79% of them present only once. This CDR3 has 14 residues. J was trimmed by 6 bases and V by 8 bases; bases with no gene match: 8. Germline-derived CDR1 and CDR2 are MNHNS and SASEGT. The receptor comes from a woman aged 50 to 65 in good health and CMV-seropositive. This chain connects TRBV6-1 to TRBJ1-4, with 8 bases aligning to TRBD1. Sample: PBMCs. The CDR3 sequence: CASDPGGEDEKLFF. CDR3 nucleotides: TGTGCCAGCGATCCAGGGGGCGAGGATGAAAAACTGTTTTTT.